The 10 T cell receptor beta chains below come from one sample, sequenced in a study of T cell repertoires in cytomegalovirus infection. Their target antigens are unknown. A single record per CDR3 protein comes from TCRdb applying MiXCR to the reads. The sample carries hundreds of thousands of distinct CDR3 sequences, roughly a third recorded once. The material was cultured PBMCs, obtained from culture after CMV antigen stimulation. The receptor set was obtained from a human donor in good health (CMV status not recorded). Some clones in this sample may be carry-over from other donors' samples.

The sample holds a few counts of this clonotype. The chain is built from TRBV12-3 or TRBV12-4 and TRBJ2-1; TRBD2 might be the D (5 bases). CDR3 length: 16 residues. Trimming pared 6 bases from V and 8 bases from J, leaving 23 bases between. CDR3 coding DNA: TGTGCCAGCAGGACGGCTAGGAGAGGGCCTCGAGATGAGCAGTTCTTC. This codes for CASRTARRGPRDEQFF.

This clonotype appeared a few times. The genes are TRBV20-1 and TRBJ2-3; D is perhaps TRBD1 (6 bases). The length of the CDR3 is 13 residues. V shed 6 bases and J shed 1 base, with 11 bases lying between them. CDR1 DFQATT and CDR2 SNEGSKA come from the germline V gene (reference sequence). CDR3 in amino acids: CSANRVGTDTQYF. The CDR3 nucleotides are TGCAGTGCCAACAGGGTAGGCACAGATACGCAGTATTTT.

This chain connects TRBV6-2 or TRBV6-3 to TRBJ2-1; TRBD1 or TRBD2 may be the D gene (5 bases each). The CDR3 loop spans 16 amino acids. V was pared by 5 bases and J by 3 bases, with 17 bases between. Germline CDR1 is MNHEY and CDR2 is SVGEGT. The CDR3 nucleotides are TGTGCCAGCAGTCACGGGGCAGGGCGCAACTACAATGAGCAGTTCTTC. Translated, it gives CASSHGAGRNYNEQFF.

The J gene is TRBJ2-5, the V gene TRBV18; D unresolved. CDR1 KGHSH and CDR2 LQKENI come from the germline V gene. Trimming cost V 1 base and J 5 bases, with 11 bases left between them. This CDR3 region has 14 residues. In DNA form, the CDR3 reads TGTGCCAGCTCACCACGCATAGGGCGGGAGACCCAGTACTTC. It specifies CASSPRIGRETQYF. The whole variable domain, filled in from reference TRBV18 and TRBJ2-5, reads NAGVMQNPRHLVRRRGQEARLRCSPMKGHSHVYWYRQLPEEGLKFMVYLQKENIIDESGMPKERFSAEFPKEGPSILRIQQVVRGDSAAYFCASSPRIGRETQYFGPGTRLLVL.

With regard to this clonotype: It may be a read error: a sequence one base away is much more abundant. V is TRBV11-1 and J is TRBJ2-7; D unclear. Germline-derived CDR1 and CDR2 are SGHAT and FQDESV (reference sequence). Trimming shortened V by 5 bases and J by 3 bases, and 11 bases separated the two germline ends. The CDR3 contains 13 residues. The CDR3 coding sequence is TGTGCCAGCAGCGCAGGACCGGGCTACGAGCAGTACTTC. Residues: CASSAGPGYEQYF.

This clonotype was picked up one time. The chain links TRBV6-5 to TRBJ2-3; maybe TRBD2 (6 bases). V dropped 10 bases and J dropped 5 bases, with 25 bases sitting between them. The CDR3 extends over 16 amino acids. CDR1 is MNHEY, CDR2 SVGAGI, per germline. CDR3 DNA: TGTGCCAACAGCTATTCTAGTGGGGGGAATGGAGATACGCAGTATTTT. Protein sequence: CANSYSSGGNGDTQYF.

The CDR3 here is CASRGTTFGGADTQYF. DNA for the CDR3: TGTGCCAGCAGGGGGACTACCTTCGGGGGGGCAGATACGCAGTATTTT. The chain links TRBV9 to TRBJ2-3; TRBD2 matches 8 bases. Germline CDR1 SGDLS, CDR2 YYNGEE. The CDR3 spans 16 residues. J was trimmed by 4 bases and V by 5 bases; bases with no gene match: 12.

The chain combines TRBV12-3 or TRBV12-4 with TRBJ1-5; D is undetermined. The CDR3 has 13 amino acids. Trimming took off 3 bases at V and 7 bases at J, with 10 bases between the two ends. The CDR3 DNA reads as TGTGCCAGCAGTTTTGTAACGAGCCAGCCCCAGCATTTT. This codes for CASSFVTSQPQHF.

This clonotype came up a few times. The chain carries TRBV5-1 and TRBJ2-6, with D possibly matching TRBD1 (5 bases). Looked up from germline, CDR1 is SGHRS and CDR2 is YFSETQ. The CDR3 covers 15 residues. V lost 8 bases and J lost 2, with 14 bases in between. The CDR3 reads CASGKTATGANVLTF. DNA for the CDR3: TGCGCCAGTGGTAAGACAGCGACTGGGGCCAACGTCCTGACTTTC.

The genes are TRBV11-2 and TRBJ2-1; possible D gene TRBD2, 6 bases. V lost 1 base and J 2 bases, leaving 15 bases between the germline ends. Germline CDR1 is SGHAT and CDR2 is FQNNGV. CDR3 length equals 17 residues. The chain's CDR3 is CASSLGEWGTAYNEQFF. CDR3 coding DNA: TGTGCCAGCAGCTTAGGCGAGTGGGGGACTGCCTACAATGAGCAGTTCTTC.